This T cell receptor (beta chain) was captured in a study of T cell responses to AZD1222 COVID-19 vaccine. Findings of the study overall: CD4 TCRs linked to vaccination spanned spike, dominating at 160-218 and 743-854.

Repertoires were generated with immunoSEQ multiplex PCR, while TCRdb's copy carries only in-frame clones and drops some. The sample lists 120,000 to 150,000 clones; more than 70% were seen once. Notes on this clone: Its antigen is as yet unknown.

From germline, CDR1 is MNHEY and CDR2 SMNVEV (reference sequence). V lost 2 bases to trimming and J lost 0 bases, with 5 bases between them. This CDR3 spans 14 amino acids. This chain uses TRBV27 with TRBJ1-5; D unclear. The receptor comes from an adult in good health. Sequencing used peripheral blood, obtained on day 0 of AZD1222 vaccination. CDR3 protein: CASSLSNSNQPQHF. The CDR3 DNA follows: TGTGCCAGCAGTTTAAGCAATAGCAATCAGCCCCAGCATTTT.